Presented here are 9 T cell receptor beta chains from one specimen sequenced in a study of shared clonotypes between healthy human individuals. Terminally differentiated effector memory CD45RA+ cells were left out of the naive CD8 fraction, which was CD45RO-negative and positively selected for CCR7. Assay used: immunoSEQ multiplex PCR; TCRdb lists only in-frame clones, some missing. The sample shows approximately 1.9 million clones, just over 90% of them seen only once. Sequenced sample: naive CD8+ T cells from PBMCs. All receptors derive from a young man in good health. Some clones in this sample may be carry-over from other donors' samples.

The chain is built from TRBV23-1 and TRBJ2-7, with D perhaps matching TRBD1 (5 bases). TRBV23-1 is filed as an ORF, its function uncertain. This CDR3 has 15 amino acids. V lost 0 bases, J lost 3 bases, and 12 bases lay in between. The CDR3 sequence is CASSQSTQADYEQYF. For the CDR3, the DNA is TGCGCCAGCAGTCAATCGACACAGGCGGACTACGAGCAGTACTTC.

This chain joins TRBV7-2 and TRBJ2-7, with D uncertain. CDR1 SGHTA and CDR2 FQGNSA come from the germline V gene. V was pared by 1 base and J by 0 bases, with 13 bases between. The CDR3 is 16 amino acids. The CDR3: CASSLESVASSYEQYF. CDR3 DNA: TGTGCCAGCAGCTTAGAGAGCGTTGCGAGCTCCTACGAGCAGTACTTC.

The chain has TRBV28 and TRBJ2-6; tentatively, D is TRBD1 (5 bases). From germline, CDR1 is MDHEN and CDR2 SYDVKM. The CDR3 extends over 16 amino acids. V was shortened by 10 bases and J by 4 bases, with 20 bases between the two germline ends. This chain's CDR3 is CATGLGPSGGANVLTF. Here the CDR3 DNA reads TGTGCCACTGGCCTGGGCCCCTCAGGGGGGGCCAACGTCCTGACTTTC. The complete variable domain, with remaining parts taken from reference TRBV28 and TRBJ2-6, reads DVKVTQSSRYLVKRTGEKVFLECVQDMDHENMFWYRQDPGLGLRLIYFSYDVKMKEKGDIPEGYSVSREKKERFSLILESASTNQTSMYLCATGLGPSGGANVLTFGAGSRLTVL.

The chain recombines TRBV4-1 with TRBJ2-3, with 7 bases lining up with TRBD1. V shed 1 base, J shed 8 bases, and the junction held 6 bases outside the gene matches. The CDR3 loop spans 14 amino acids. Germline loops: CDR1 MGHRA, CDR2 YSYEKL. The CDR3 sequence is CASSQGQGPVTQYF. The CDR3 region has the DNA TGCGCCAGCAGCCAAGGACAGGGTCCTGTTACGCAGTATTTT.

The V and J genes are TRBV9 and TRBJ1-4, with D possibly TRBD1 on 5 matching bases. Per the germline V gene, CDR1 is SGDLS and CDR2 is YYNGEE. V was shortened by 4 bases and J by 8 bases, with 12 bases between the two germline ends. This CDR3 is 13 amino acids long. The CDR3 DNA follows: TGTGCCAGCAGCCTCATGTCAGGGGAAAAACTGTTTTTT. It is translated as CASSLMSGEKLFF.

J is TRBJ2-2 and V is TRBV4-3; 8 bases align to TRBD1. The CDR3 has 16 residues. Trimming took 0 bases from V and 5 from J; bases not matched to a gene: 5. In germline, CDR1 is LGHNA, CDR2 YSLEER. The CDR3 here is CASSQDLHRGTGELFF. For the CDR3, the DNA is TGCGCCAGCAGCCAAGATCTGCACAGGGGGACCGGGGAGCTGTTTTTT.

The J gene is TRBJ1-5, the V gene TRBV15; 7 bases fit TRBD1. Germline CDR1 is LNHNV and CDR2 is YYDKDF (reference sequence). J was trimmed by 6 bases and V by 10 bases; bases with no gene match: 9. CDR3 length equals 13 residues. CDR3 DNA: TGTGCCAGCTCGACAGGGTACAGTCAGCCCCAGCATTTT. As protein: CASSTGYSQPQHF.

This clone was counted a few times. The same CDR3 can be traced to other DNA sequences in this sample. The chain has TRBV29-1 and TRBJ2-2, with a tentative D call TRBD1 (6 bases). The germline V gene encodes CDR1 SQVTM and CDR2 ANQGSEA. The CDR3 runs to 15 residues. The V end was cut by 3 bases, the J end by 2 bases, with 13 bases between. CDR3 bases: TGCAGCGTTGACATGGGACATAGTAACACCGGGGAGCTGTTTTTT. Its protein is CSVDMGHSNTGELFF.

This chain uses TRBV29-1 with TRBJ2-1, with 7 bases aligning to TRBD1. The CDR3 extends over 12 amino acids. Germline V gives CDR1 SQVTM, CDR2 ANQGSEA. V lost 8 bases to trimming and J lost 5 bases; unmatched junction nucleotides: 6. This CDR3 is CSTGQPDNEQFF. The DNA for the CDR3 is TGCAGCACGGGACAGCCAGACAATGAGCAGTTCTTC.